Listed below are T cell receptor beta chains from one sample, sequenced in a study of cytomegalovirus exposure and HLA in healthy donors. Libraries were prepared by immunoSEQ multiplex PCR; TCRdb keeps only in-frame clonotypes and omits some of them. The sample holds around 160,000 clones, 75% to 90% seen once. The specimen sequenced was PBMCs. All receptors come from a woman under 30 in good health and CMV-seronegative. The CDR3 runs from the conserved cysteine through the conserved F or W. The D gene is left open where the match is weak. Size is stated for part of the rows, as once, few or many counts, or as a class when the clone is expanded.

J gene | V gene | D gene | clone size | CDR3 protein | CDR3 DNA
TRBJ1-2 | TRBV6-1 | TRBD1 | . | CASSRQGLGYTF | TGTGCCAGCAGTCGACAGGGACTCGGCTACACCTTC
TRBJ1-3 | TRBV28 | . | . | CASSFVGGFGNTIYF | TGTGCCAGCAGTTTCGTGGGGGGATTTGGAAACACCATATATTTT
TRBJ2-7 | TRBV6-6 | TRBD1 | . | CASSYLGQDQYF | TGTGCCAGCAGTTACCTAGGACAGGATCAGTACTTC
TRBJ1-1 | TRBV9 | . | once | CASSVSGQSQNTEAFF | TGTGCCAGCAGCGTGAGCGGGCAGTCACAGAACACTGAAGCTTTCTTT
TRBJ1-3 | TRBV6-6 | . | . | CASSYTAASSGNTIYF | TGTGCCAGCAGTTACACGGCGGCAAGCTCTGGAAACACCATATATTTT
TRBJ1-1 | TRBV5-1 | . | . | CASSLASAGVNTEAFF | TGCGCCAGCAGCTTGGCCTCTGCAGGGGTGAACACTGAAGCTTTCTTT
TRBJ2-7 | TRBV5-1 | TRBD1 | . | CASSSTGTGSEQYF | TGCGCCAGCAGCTCTACCGGGACAGGGAGCGAGCAGTACTTC
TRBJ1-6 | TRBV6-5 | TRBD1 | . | CASSYSTGWVGSPLHF | TGTGCCAGCAGTTACTCGACAGGGTGGGTTGGGTCACCCCTCCACTTT
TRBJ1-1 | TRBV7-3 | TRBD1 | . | CASSLRGLGAEAFF | TGTGCCAGCAGTCTCAGGGGGCTGGGAGCTGAAGCTTTCTTT
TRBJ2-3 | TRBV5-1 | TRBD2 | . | CASSLAASGSTDTQYF | TGCGCCAGCAGCTTGGCCGCTAGCGGGAGCACAGATACGCAGTATTTT
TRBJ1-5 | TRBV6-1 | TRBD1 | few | CASSGEWDRLGGPQHF | TGTGCCAGCAGTGGGGAGTGGGACAGGCTTGGGGGGCCCCAGCATTTT
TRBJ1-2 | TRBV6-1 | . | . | CASSEGSQASGYTF | TGTGCCAGCAGTGAAGGATCACAGGCCTCTGGCTACACCTTC
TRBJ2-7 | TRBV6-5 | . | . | CASSLTGGTYEQYF | TGTGCCAGCAGTCTAACCGGGGGAACCTACGAGCAGTACTTC
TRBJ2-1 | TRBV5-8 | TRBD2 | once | CASIRRGGSVEQFF | TGTGCCAGCATTCGGCGGGGGGGCTCCGTTGAGCAGTTCTTC
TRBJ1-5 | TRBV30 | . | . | CAWPPRNQPQHF | TGTGCCTGGCCCCCCCGGAATCAGCCCCAGCATTTT
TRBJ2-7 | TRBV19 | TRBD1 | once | CASSETGTEQYF | TGTGCCAGTAGTGAGACAGGGACCGAGCAGTACTTC
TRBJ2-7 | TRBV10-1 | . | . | CASSPGQRVQYF | TGCGCCAGCAGTCCCGGACAGAGAGTGCAGTACTTC
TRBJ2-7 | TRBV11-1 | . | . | CASSPLDRRYEQYF | TGTGCCAGCAGCCCGTTAGACAGACGCTACGAGCAGTACTTC
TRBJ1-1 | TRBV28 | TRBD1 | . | CASSTRDRGLGTEAFF | TGTGCCAGCTCAACCCGGGACAGGGGGCTCGGCACTGAAGCTTTCTTT
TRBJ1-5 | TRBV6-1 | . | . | CASSEREEQPQHF | TGTGCCAGCAGTGAAAGGGAGGAACAGCCCCAGCATTTT
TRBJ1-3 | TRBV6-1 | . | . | CASSEVTVRNTIYF | TGTGCCAGCAGTGAAGTAACGGTGAGAAACACCATATATTTT
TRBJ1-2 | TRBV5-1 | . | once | CASSHGGRTEGYTF | TGCGCCAGCAGCCACGGAGGGCGTACAGAGGGGTACACCTTC
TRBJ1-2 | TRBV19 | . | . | CASSIGGLVYGYTF | TGTGCCAGTAGTATCGGGGGGCTTGTCTATGGCTACACCTTC
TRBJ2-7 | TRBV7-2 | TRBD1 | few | CASSMDRWSYEQYF | TGTGCCAGCAGCATGGACAGGTGGTCCTACGAGCAGTACTTC
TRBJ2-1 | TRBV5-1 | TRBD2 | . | CASSYYPGLAGGSIQGEQFF | TGCGCCAGCAGTTATTATCCGGGACTAGCGGGGGGGTCTATACAAGGTGAGCAGTTCTTC
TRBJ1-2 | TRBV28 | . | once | CASSMTEFNGYTF | TGTGCCAGCAGCATGACAGAGTTTAATGGCTACACCTTC
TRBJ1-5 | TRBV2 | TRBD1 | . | CASTWDRGHLQPQHF | TGTGCCAGCACCTGGGACAGGGGGCATCTTCAGCCCCAGCATTTT
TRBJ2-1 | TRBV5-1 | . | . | CASSLVLNNEQFF | TGCGCCAGCAGCTTGGTATTAAACAATGAGCAGTTCTTC
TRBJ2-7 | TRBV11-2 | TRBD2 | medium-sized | CASSTGTSSEQYF | TGTGCCAGCAGCACCGGGACTAGTTCCGAGCAGTACTTC
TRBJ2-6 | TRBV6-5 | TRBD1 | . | CASSPGGDNVLTF | TGTGCCAGCAGCCCAGGGGGTGACAACGTCCTGACTTTC
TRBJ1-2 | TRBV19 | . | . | CASTGFYGYTF | TGTGCCAGTACGGGATTCTATGGCTACACCTTC
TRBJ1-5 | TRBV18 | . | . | CASSPGDNQPQHF | TGTGCCAGCTCACCAGGAGACAATCAGCCCCAGCATTTT
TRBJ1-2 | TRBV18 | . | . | CASSPQGNEGYTF | TGTGCCAGCTCACCACAGGGGAACGAGGGCTACACCTTC
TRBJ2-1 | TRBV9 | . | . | CASSVQPGQSPPEQFF | TGTGCCAGCAGCGTTCAACCGGGACAAAGCCCGCCTGAGCAGTTCTTC
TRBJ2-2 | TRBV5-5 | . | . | CASSSWPQGPTGELFF | TGTGCCAGCAGCTCATGGCCACAGGGCCCCACCGGGGAGCTGTTTTTT
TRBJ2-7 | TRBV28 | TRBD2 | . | CASSLGLAGTYEQYF | TGTGCCAGCAGCCTGGGACTAGCGGGGACCTACGAGCAGTACTTC
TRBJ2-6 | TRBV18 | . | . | CASSPPWAIAISGANVLTF | TGTGCCAGCTCACCACCGTGGGCCATCGCCATCTCTGGGGCCAACGTCCTGACTTTC